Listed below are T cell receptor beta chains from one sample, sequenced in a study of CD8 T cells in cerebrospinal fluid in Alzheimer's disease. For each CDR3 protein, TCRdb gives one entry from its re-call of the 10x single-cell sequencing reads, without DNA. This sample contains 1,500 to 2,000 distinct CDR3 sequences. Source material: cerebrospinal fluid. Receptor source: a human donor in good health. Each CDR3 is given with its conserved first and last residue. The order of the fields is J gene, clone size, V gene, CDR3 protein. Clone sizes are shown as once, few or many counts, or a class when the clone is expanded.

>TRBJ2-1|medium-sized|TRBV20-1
CSATTGTGGDNEQFF
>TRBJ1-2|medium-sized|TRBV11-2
CASSPGTGRGYTF
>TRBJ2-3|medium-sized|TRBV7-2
CASSNTDTQYF
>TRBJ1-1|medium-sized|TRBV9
CASSANRETTFF
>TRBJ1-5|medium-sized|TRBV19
CASSPRRDQPQHF
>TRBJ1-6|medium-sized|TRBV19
CASSRTGGFGSSYNSPLHF
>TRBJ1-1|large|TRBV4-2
CASSPGQVNTEAFF
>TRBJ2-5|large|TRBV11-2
CASSLSSGGGETQYF
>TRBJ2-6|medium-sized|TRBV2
CASSTTSGANVLTF
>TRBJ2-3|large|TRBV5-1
CASSLSFQSGTDTQYF
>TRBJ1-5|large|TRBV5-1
CASSVEPNQPQHF
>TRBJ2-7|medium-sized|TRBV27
CASSPRAPRQGGSYEQYF
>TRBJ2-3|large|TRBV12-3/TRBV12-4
CASSIDRRPSPPVLYF
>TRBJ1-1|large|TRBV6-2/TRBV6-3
CASSYLGMNTEAFF